This T cell receptor (beta chain) was captured by sequencing in a study of T-cell reconstitution after alpha-beta-depleted transplantation in children. V lost 0 bases to trimming and J lost 4 bases, with 13 bases between them. The germline V gene has CDR1 SGHRS and CDR2 YFSETQ. This CDR3 contains 15 residues. Unique molecular identifiers were incorporated during preparation of the TCRbeta library. TCRdb recomputed calls from the PCR reads with MiXCR, one row per CDR3 protein. The sample shows 300,000 to 400,000 distinct CDR3 sequences, less than 15% of them seen only once. This clonotype was seen a few times.

Source: PBMCs, taken from the stem cell graft. This chain joins TRBV5-1 and TRBJ2-5; perhaps TRBD2 as D (6 bases). This TCR derives from a human donor who donated a stem cell graft to a child with Fanconi anemia. The CDR3 reads CASSLDTTSRETQYF. Written as DNA, the CDR3 is TGCGCCAGCAGCTTGGACACGACTAGTCGAGAGACCCAGTACTTC.